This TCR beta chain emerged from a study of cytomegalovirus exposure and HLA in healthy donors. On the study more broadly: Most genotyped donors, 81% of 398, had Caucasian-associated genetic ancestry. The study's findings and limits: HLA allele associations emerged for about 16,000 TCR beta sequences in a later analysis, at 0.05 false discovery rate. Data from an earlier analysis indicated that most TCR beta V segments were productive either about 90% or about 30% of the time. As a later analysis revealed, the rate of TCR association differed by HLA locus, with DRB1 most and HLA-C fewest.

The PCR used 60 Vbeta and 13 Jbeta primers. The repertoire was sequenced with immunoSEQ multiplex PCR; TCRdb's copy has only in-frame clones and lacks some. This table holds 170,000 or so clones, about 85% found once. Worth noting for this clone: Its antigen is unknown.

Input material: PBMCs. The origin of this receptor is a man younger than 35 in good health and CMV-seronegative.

CDR3 in DNA: TGTGCCAGCAGCGACAACGGGCTAGCATCCTACGAGCAGTACTTC. Its translation is CASSDNGLASYEQYF. This sequence joins TRBV7-2 and TRBJ2-7, with a weak D call TRBD2 (5 bases). Trimming cost V 5 bases and J 1 base, with 15 bases left between them. This CDR3 is built from 15 residues. Germline CDR1 reads SGHTA; CDR2 reads FQGNSA.